The next 22 T cell receptor beta chains were all read from a single sample in a study of shared clonotypes between healthy human individuals. Naivety among CD8 cells was defined by CD45RO negativity and positive CCR7 selection, thereby excluding terminally differentiated effector memory CD45RA+ cells. Generated by immunoSEQ multiplex PCR, the TCRdb table keeps only in-frame clones and is missing some. The data show 650,000 to 800,000 clones, roughly 94% seen once. Sequences were obtained from naive CD8+ T cells sorted from blood. These receptors all stem from a man aged 25-45 years in good health.

The V gene is TRBV7-2, the J gene TRBJ2-5, with a tentative D call TRBD1 (6 bases). Between the trimmed V and J ends, which lost 4 bases and 1 base, there was a span of 10 bases. The CDR3 loop spans 14 amino acids. Germline CDR1 is SGHTA and CDR2 is FQGNSA. CDR3 sequence reads: CASSSRGSQETQYF. CDR3 in DNA: TGTGCCAGCAGCTCCAGGGGTTCCCAAGAGACCCAGTACTTC.

This clone was seen more than once but under ten times. The chain carries TRBV9 and TRBJ2-7; 7 bases match TRBD1. V trimming: 0 bases; J trimming: 3 bases; junction bases outside the gene matches: 6. CDR1 and CDR2 (germline): SGDLS, YYNGEE. The CDR3 totals 15 residues. The CDR3, as DNA: TGTGCCAGCAGCGTAGAGGGGGCGGTTATCTACGAGCAGTACTTC. It codes for CASSVEGAVIYEQYF.

This clone turned up a few times. The chain recombines TRBV10-3 with TRBJ1-5; D is undetermined. V lost 7 bases to trimming and J lost 4 bases, with 11 bases between them. Germline V gives CDR1 ENHRY, CDR2 SYGVKD. The CDR3 length is 13 residues. CDR3 DNA: TGTGCCATCAACGACGGAGTGAATCAGCCCCAGCATTTT. Its protein is CAINDGVNQPQHF.

The chain joins TRBV2 to TRBJ2-7; the match to TRBD1 covers 10 bases. Trimming took 8 bases from V and 6 from J; bases not matched to a gene: 7. Germline lookup yields CDR1 SNHLY and CDR2 FYNNEI. The CDR3 runs 13 residues. CDR3 nucleotide sequence: TGTGCCAGCGAGGGACAGGGGTTTGGCGAGCAGTACTTC. It translates to CASEGQGFGEQYF.

This clone was counted only a few times. The chain joins TRBV2 to TRBJ2-7; TRBD2 is a possible D gene (6 bases). This CDR3 spans 13 amino acids. Deletions cut 2 bases from V and 5 bases from J, with 10 bases between. Germline V gives CDR1 SNHLY, CDR2 FYNNEI. CDR3 in DNA: TGTGCCAGCAGTGAACTAGCGAGAGACGAGCAGTACTTC. It encodes CASSELARDEQYF.

The chain uses TRBV10-1 and TRBJ2-1, with TRBD1 matching 7 bases. Germline V gene lookup returns CDR1 WNHNN and CDR2 SYGVQD (reference sequence). The CDR3 extends over 16 amino acids. The V segment lost 2 bases and the J segment 4 bases; nucleotides outside the gene matches: 8. In nucleotides, the CDR3 is TGCGCCAGCAGTGAGAGACAGGGCTTCTCGTACAATGAGCAGTTCTTC. This sequence encodes CASSERQGFSYNEQFF.

The rearrangement uses TRBV11-2 and TRBJ2-7; no clear D gene. Trimming cost V 6 bases and J 3 bases, with 12 bases left between them. This CDR3 has 13 amino acids. From germline, CDR1 is SGHAT and CDR2 FQNNGV. This CDR3 is CASRPLGVYEQYF. The CDR3 DNA reads as TGTGCCAGCAGACCCTTGGGCGTCTACGAGCAGTACTTC. The full variable domain, rest sourced from reference TRBV11-2 and TRBJ2-7, is EAGVAQSPRYKIIEKRQSVAFWCNPISGHATLYWYQQILGQGPKLLIQFQNNGVVDDSQLPKDRFSAERLKGVDSTLKIQPAKLEDSAVYLCASRPLGVYEQYFGPGTRLTVT.

CDR3: CASSLPDKPYEQYF. The CDR3 DNA sequence: TGTGCCAGCAGCTTACCCGACAAACCCTACGAGCAGTACTTC. V and J are TRBV7-8 and TRBJ2-7; D remains ambiguous. CDR1 and CDR2 (germline): SGHVS, FQNEAQ. The CDR3 covers 14 residues. The V end lost 2 bases, the J end lost 2 bases, and 10 bases lay between the germline ends. The whole variable domain, filled in from reference TRBV7-8 and TRBJ2-7, reads GAGVSQSPRYKVAKRGQDVALRCDPISGHVSLFWYQQALGQGPEFLTYFQNEAQLDKSGLPSDRFFAERPEGSVSTLKIQRTQQEDSAVYLCASSLPDKPYEQYFGPGTRLTVT.

This clone was picked up one time. The rearrangement links TRBV27 to TRBJ1-1; D may be TRBD1 (6 bases). From germline, CDR1 is MNHEY and CDR2 SMNVEV (reference sequence). CDR3 size: 13 residues. The V end was cut by 5 bases, the J end by 11 bases, with 18 bases between. The CDR3 protein is CASSQPGHSEAFF. In nucleotides, the CDR3 is TGTGCCAGCAGTCAACCGGGACACAGTGAGGCTTTCTTT.

This rearrangement joins TRBV28 to TRBJ1-2; the match to TRBD1 covers 7 bases. The germline gives CDR1 MDHEN, CDR2 SYDVKM. The ends lost 6 bases at V and 4 bases at J; junction bases unmatched: 8. The CDR3 is 14 amino acids. CDR3 protein: CASRHRGDFYGYTF. The CDR3 DNA reads as TGTGCCAGCAGGCACAGGGGAGACTTCTATGGCTACACCTTC.

This sequence joins TRBV5-1 and TRBJ2-7; 9 positions agree with TRBD1. This CDR3 spans 14 amino acids. The trim removed 2 bases at V and 2 bases at J, leaving 2 bases unmatched. Germline-derived CDR1 and CDR2 are SGHRS and YFSETQ. The CDR3 DNA reads TGCGCCAGCAGCTTTACAGGGGGCGCCTACGAGCAGTACTTC. This translates into CASSFTGGAYEQYF.

The chain employs TRBV6-1 and TRBJ1-1, with 7 bases aligning to TRBD1. The germline V gene encodes CDR1 MNHNS and CDR2 SASEGT. J was trimmed by 5 bases and V by 4 bases; bases with no gene match: 7. This CDR3 has 14 residues. The CDR3 bases are TGTGCCAGCAGTGGGTACAGGGGAAAGACTGAAGCTTTCTTT. It codes for CASSGYRGKTEAFF.

A word on this clone: The identical CDR3 is also encoded by other nucleotide sequences in the sample. This chain joins TRBV6-1 and TRBJ2-7, with no clear D. Germline assignment: CDR1 MNHNS and CDR2 SASEGT. There are 13 residues in the CDR3. Between the trimmed V and J ends, which lost 3 bases and 0 bases, there was a span of 6 bases. CDR3 DNA: TGTGCCAGCAGTGAGGCCAGCTCCTACGAGCAGTACTTC. Translating gives CASSEASSYEQYF.

This chain connects TRBV7-9 to TRBJ2-7, with D possibly called TRBD1 or TRBD2 (5 bases each). The CDR3 is made up of 14 amino acids. Looked up from germline, CDR1 is SEHNR and CDR2 is FQNEAQ (reference sequence). Trimming took 4 bases from V and 5 from J, leaving 15 bases between them. The CDR3 DNA reads TGTGCCAGCAGCTCGTGGGACCGAGCCGACGAGCAGTACTTC. Protein sequence: CASSSWDRADEQYF.

CDR3: CASSIARERALGQPQHF. The CDR3 DNA reads TGTGCCAGTAGTATAGCACGGGAAAGGGCTTTGGGTCAGCCCCAGCATTTT. V and J are TRBV19 and TRBJ1-5, with D unclear. CDR1 and CDR2 (germline): LNHDA, SQIVND (reference sequence). The CDR3 length is 17 residues. The V and J ends lost 1 base and 6 bases respectively, with 19 bases between them.

In nucleotides, the CDR3 is TGCAGCGCACAGGGGAGATACGAGCAGTACTTC. Translation gives CSAQGRYEQYF. The rearrangement links TRBV29-1 to TRBJ2-7, with 7 bases matching TRBD1. V was pared by 7 bases and J by 4 bases, with 4 bases of the junction left unmatched. This CDR3 region has 11 residues. Germline-derived CDR1 and CDR2 are SQVTM and ANQGSEA.

The V gene is TRBV27, the J gene TRBJ2-7, with TRBD2 identical over 9 bases. This CDR3 is built from 15 residues. Germline trimming cut 2 bases from V and 7 bases from J; bases unmatched to any gene: 9. Germline CDR1 reads MNHEY; CDR2 reads SMNVEV (reference sequence). The CDR3 protein is CASSLRGRAWGEQYF. The CDR3 DNA sequence: TGTGCCAGCAGTTTACGCGGGAGGGCATGGGGAGAGCAGTACTTC.

V gene TRBV11-2 combines with J gene TRBJ2-1, with 12 bases identical to TRBD2. The V gene end was trimmed by 6 bases and the J gene end by 4 bases; junction bases not matched to a gene: 4. Germline V gives CDR1 SGHAT, CDR2 FQNNGV. This CDR3 is 15 amino acids long. Here the CDR3 DNA reads TGTGCCAGCAGGGCCGGGACTAGCGGGTACAATGAGCAGTTCTTC. It codes for CASRAGTSGYNEQFF.

The rearrangement links TRBV6-5 to TRBJ2-7, with TRBD2 matching over 13 bases. The V gene's germline CDR1 is MNHEY and CDR2 SVGAGI. The CDR3 runs to 15 residues. After removal of 2 bases from V and 4 bases from J, the junction contained 2 bases not matched to a gene. The chain's CDR3 is CASSYGTSGNYEQYF. The CDR3 DNA reads as TGTGCCAGCAGTTACGGGACTAGCGGGAATTACGAGCAGTACTTC.

CDR3 nucleotides: TGTGCCAGCAGCCGTAGGAGCAATGAGCAGTTCTTC. This sequence encodes CASSRRSNEQFF. This rearrangement joins TRBV27 to TRBJ2-1, with D unclear. Germline V lookup: CDR1 MNHEY, CDR2 SMNVEV (reference sequence). The V end was cut by 6 bases, the J end by 6 bases, with 9 bases between. The CDR3 sequence is 12 residues long.

In this sample, this clone turned up once. The rearrangement joins TRBV29-1 to TRBJ2-1; D possibly corresponds to TRBD1 (6 bases). The CDR3 is 13 amino acids. The germline V gene encodes CDR1 SQVTM and CDR2 ANQGSEA. V lost 8 bases, J lost 8 bases, and 19 bases lay in between. CDR3 sequence (DNA): TGCAGCATAAACCTACAGGGTACCTATGAGCAGTTCTTC. It translates to CSINLQGTYEQFF.

The chain is built from TRBV11-2 and TRBJ1-4; no clear D gene. The length of the CDR3 is 16 residues. The germline CDR1 and CDR2 sequences are SGHAT and FQNNGV. Between the trimmed V and J ends, which lost 1 base and 2 bases, there was a span of 11 bases. The CDR3 spells CASSLGAGVTNEKLFF. The CDR3, as DNA: TGTGCCAGCAGCTTAGGGGCTGGGGTTACTAATGAAAAACTGTTTTTT.